This T cell receptor (beta chain) was recorded in a study of identical twins. One entry per CDR3 protein results from TCRdb running MiXCR on the 5' RACE reads. This sample has about 280,000 distinct CDR3 sequences, with roughly 8.6% found just once. V was clipped by 3 bases and J by 4 bases; unmatched bases: 6. CDR1 is LNHNV and CDR2 is YYDKDF in the germline V gene (reference sequence). The length of the CDR3 is 15 residues. This sample also appeared in a second study, on yellow fever vaccine responses in identical twins.

Sequenced sample: memory (CD45RO+) T cells sorted from blood. This clonotype was sampled from a woman in her late teens or twenties in good health. This chain joins TRBV15 and TRBJ2-1; 7 bases are a match to TRBD2. The CDR3 DNA follows: TGTGCCACCAGCAGGAACCCGCGGGGGTACAATGAGCAGTTCTTC. Protein: CATSRNPRGYNEQFF.